This T cell receptor beta chain was identified in a study of identical twins. Points from the study as a whole: One should note that invariant MAIT and iNKT cells could partly confound zero-insertion analyses.

Worth noting for this clonotype: Antigen specificity is unknown.

This CDR3 spans 14 amino acids. In germline, CDR1 is PRHDT, CDR2 FYEKMQ (reference sequence). V gave up 0 bases and J gave up 5 bases, with 11 bases separating them. TCRdb reprocessed the 5' RACE reads with MiXCR, giving one entry per CDR3 protein. This repertoire shows some 320,000 distinct CDR3 sequences, 10% to 15% found once; its top ten account for just over 7%. The same data also contributed to another study, on yellow fever vaccine responses in identical twins. That investigation notes: Reportedly, the T cell response mounted by twins to vaccine seemed partly convergent, partly personalized.

The sequence derives from a woman under 30 in good health. The chain uses TRBV13 and TRBJ2-7; D is perhaps TRBD1 or TRBD2 (6 bases each). Sequencing was done on a sample of CD8+ T cells sorted from blood. CDR3 DNA sequence: TGTGCCAGCAGCTTAGGTGGGGGGCTCGACGAGCAGTACTTC. This encodes CASSLGGGLDEQYF.